The subject of this entry is one TCR beta chain. Its target is unknown. The data stem from a study of T cell responses to AZD1222 COVID-19 vaccine. Looking at the study overall: Pooled samples include second doses given at about 4 or 12 weeks. Whole-study results and caveats: Repertoire samples came only from after the peak T cell response. Clonal diversity may have been underestimated, and the donors were mostly white British, with more females than males.

Clones were sequenced by immunoSEQ multiplex PCR, and TCRdb holds only the in-frame ones, with some missing. The sample holds 150,000 to 200,000 clones, 88% seen once. This sample comprised peripheral blood, obtained on day 0 of AZD1222 vaccination. The clonotype was recovered from an adult in good health.

The CDR3 loop is CASSLGGDFYEQYF. As DNA, the CDR3 is TGTGCCAGCAGCTTGGGGGGTGACTTTTACGAGCAGTACTTC. This chain links TRBV11-2 with TRBJ2-7; possible D gene TRBD2, 6 bases. Germline V gene data show CDR1 as SGHAT and CDR2 as FQNNGV. V dropped 3 bases and J dropped 4 bases, with 13 bases sitting between them. This CDR3 region has 14 residues. Complete variable domain (other parts from reference TRBV11-2 and TRBJ2-7): EAGVAQSPRYKIIEKRQSVAFWCNPISGHATLYWYQQILGQGPKLLIQFQNNGVVDDSQLPKDRFSAERLKGVDSTLKIQPAKLEDSAVYLCASSLGGDFYEQYFGPGTRLTVT.